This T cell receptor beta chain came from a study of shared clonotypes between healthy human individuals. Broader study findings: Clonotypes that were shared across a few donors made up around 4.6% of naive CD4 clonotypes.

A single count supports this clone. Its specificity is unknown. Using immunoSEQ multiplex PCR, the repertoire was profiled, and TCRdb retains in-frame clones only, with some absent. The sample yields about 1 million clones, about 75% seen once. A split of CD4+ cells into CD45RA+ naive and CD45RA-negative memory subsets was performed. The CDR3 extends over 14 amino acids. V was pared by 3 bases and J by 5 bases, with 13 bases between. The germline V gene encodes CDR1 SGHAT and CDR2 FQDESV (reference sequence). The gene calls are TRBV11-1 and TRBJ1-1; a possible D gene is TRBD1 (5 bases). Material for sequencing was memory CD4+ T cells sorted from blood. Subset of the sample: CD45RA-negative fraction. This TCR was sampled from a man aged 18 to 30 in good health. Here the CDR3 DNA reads TGTGCCAGCAGCTTCGAAGGGGTGGGGACTGAAGCTTTCTTT. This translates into CASSFEGVGTEAFF.